A single sample gave rise to the 15 T cell receptor beta chains below, sequenced in a study of cytomegalovirus exposure and HLA in healthy donors. The PCR made use of 60 Vbeta and 13 Jbeta primers. The protocol was immunoSEQ multiplex PCR, while the TCRdb copy is restricted to in-frame clones and leaves out a portion. The sample is made up of 150,000 or so clones, and the top ten hold about 2.2% of it. Sequencing used PBMCs. These receptors all come from a woman younger than 30 in good health and CMV-seronegative.

The V and J genes are TRBV4-3 and TRBJ1-2; 7 bases are a match to TRBD1. V dropped 2 bases and J dropped 4; count of bases not matched to a gene: 4. The CDR3 has 14 residues. Germline CDR1 and CDR2: LGHNA and YSLEER. CDR3 residues: CASSQIGQVYGYTF. Here the CDR3 DNA reads TGCGCCAGCAGCCAAATTGGACAGGTCTATGGCTACACCTTC.

The J gene is TRBJ1-2, the V gene TRBV18; no reliable D call. The length of the CDR3 is 15 residues. V was cut by 3 bases and J by 3 bases, with 14 bases left in between. The germline V gene encodes CDR1 KGHSH and CDR2 LQKENI. CDR3 amino acids: CASSPPPPAYYGYTF. CDR3 DNA sequence: TGTGCCAGCTCACCTCCCCCCCCCGCGTACTATGGCTACACCTTC.

V usage is TRBV5-4 and J usage is TRBJ2-1; D is unresolved. Trimming cost V 1 base and J 9 bases, with 8 bases left between them. The germline V gene encodes CDR1 SGHNT and CDR2 YYREEE (reference sequence). CDR3 length: 12 residues. In nucleotides, the CDR3 is TGTGCCAGCAGCTTGTTATACGGTGAGCAGTTCTTC. Encoded protein: CASSLLYGEQFF.

The chain links TRBV5-6 to TRBJ1-1; D unclear. Germline V gene data show CDR1 as SGHDT and CDR2 as YYEEEE. The CDR3 sequence is 11 residues long. Trimming pared 5 bases from V and 7 bases from J, leaving 9 bases between. The CDR3 nucleotides are TGTGCCAGCAGTATACAGCATGAAGCTTTCTTT. Encoded protein: CASSIQHEAFF.

V is TRBV7-8 and J is TRBJ2-3; TRBD2 matches 7 bases. Germline loops: CDR1 SGHVS, CDR2 FQNEAQ. V shed 0 bases, J shed 7 bases, and the junction held 4 bases outside the gene matches. The CDR3 consists of 14 residues. In DNA form, the CDR3 reads TGTGCCAGCAGCTTAGCGGGAGGGAGGAATACGCAGTATTTT. Translation: CASSLAGGRNTQYF.

With respect to this clone: In the same sample, other DNA sequences code for this CDR3. The J gene is TRBJ2-1, the V gene TRBV5-6; D might be TRBD2 (7 bases). CDR3 length: 14 residues. The V end was cut by 5 bases, the J end by 4 bases, with 13 bases between. The germline V gene encodes CDR1 SGHDT and CDR2 YYEEEE. The CDR3 is CASSLGGGYNEQFF. Here the CDR3 DNA reads TGTGCCAGCAGTCTGGGAGGGGGGTACAATGAGCAGTTCTTC.

This sequence joins TRBV30 and TRBJ2-7; 7 nucleotides agree with TRBD1. Losses at the gene ends were 2 bases for V and 2 bases for J; bases not matched to a gene: 6. Per germline, CDR1 GTSNPN and CDR2 SVGIG (reference sequence). The CDR3 runs 14 residues. The CDR3 nucleotides are TGTGCCTGGAGTTCCGGGACAGCTCCCTACGAGCAGTACTTC. It yields the protein CAWSSGTAPYEQYF.

The V gene is TRBV10-1, the J gene TRBJ1-2; 9 nucleotides line up with TRBD1. Germline V lookup: CDR1 WNHNN, CDR2 SYGVQD (reference sequence). Losses at the gene ends were 7 bases for V and 8 bases for J; bases not matched to a gene: 11. The CDR3 is 14 amino acids. The CDR3 is CASKTPGQGKGYTF. For the CDR3, the DNA is TGCGCCAGCAAGACCCCGGGACAGGGAAAGGGCTACACCTTC.

The rearrangement uses TRBV9 and TRBJ2-7; 10 bases line up with TRBD2. The CDR3 consists of 12 residues. Germline V gene lookup returns CDR1 SGDLS and CDR2 YYNGEE. Here the CDR3 reads CASGASGGEQYF. DNA for the CDR3: TGTGCAAGCGGGGCTAGCGGGGGAGAGCAGTACTTC. Drawing the rest from reference TRBV9 and TRBJ2-7, the complete variable domain is DSGVTQTPKHLITATGQRVTLRCSPRSGDLSVYWYQQSLDQGLQFLIQYYNGEERAKGNILERFSAQQFPDLHSELNLSSLELGDSALYFCASGASGGEQYFGPGTRLTVT.

This sequence joins TRBV30 and TRBJ1-4; no definite D call. The V gene's germline CDR1 is GTSNPN and CDR2 SVGIG (reference sequence). The V and J ends lost 2 bases and 0 bases respectively, with 7 bases between them. The CDR3 contains 14 residues. CDR3 region: CAWSLPTTNEKLFF. Written as DNA, the CDR3 is TGTGCCTGGAGTTTGCCTACAACTAATGAAAAACTGTTTTTT.

The chain joins TRBV10-3 to TRBJ2-1, with 12 bases lining up with TRBD2. V gave up 7 bases and J gave up 4 bases; unmatched junction bases: 5. This CDR3 contains 15 residues. In germline, CDR1 is ENHRY, CDR2 SYGVKD. The CDR3 is CAITQTSGSYNEQFF. CDR3 coding DNA: TGTGCCATCACTCAGACTAGCGGGAGTTACAATGAGCAGTTCTTC.

The gene calls are TRBV6-6 and TRBJ2-7; TRBD1 matches 7 bases. Germline V gene sequence: CDR1 MNHNY, CDR2 SVGAGI (reference sequence). This CDR3 is 16 amino acids long. Losses at the gene ends were 6 bases for V and 1 base for J; bases not matched to a gene: 12. CDR3 sequence reads: CASRSTTGMGSYEQYF. As DNA, the CDR3 is TGTGCCAGCAGATCTACGACAGGGATGGGGTCCTACGAGCAGTACTTC.

The V call is TRBV29-1, the J call TRBJ2-5, with a possible D match to TRBD2 (8 bases). Germline V lookup: CDR1 SQVTM, CDR2 ANQGSEA. V was trimmed by 6 bases and J by 1 base, leaving 21 bases between them. The CDR3 sequence is 16 residues long. CDR3: CSVRRGVGQAQETQYF. CDR3 in DNA: TGCAGCGTCCGGCGGGGGGTCGGACAGGCCCAAGAGACCCAGTACTTC.

The V and J genes are TRBV30 and TRBJ2-1; D is uncertain. The CDR3 runs 12 residues. Germline V CDR1 and CDR2: GTSNPN, SVGIG (reference sequence). V was trimmed by 1 base and J by 8 bases, leaving 9 bases between them. The CDR3 loop reads CAWSASRDEQFF. The CDR3 bases are TGTGCCTGGAGTGCGAGCCGCGATGAGCAGTTCTTC.

The chain is built from TRBV7-3 and TRBJ2-3, with D possibly matching TRBD2 (5 bases). This CDR3 is 14 amino acids long. The germline CDR1 and CDR2 sequences are SGHTA and FQGTGA. V was clipped by 0 bases and J by 6 bases, with 10 bases between them. DNA of the CDR3: TGTGCCAGCAGCTTAACAACGGGGATGGATACGCAGTATTTT. Translation gives CASSLTTGMDTQYF. Full variable domain (remainder filled in from reference TRBV7-3 and TRBJ2-3): GAGVSQTPSNKVTEKGKYVELRCDPISGHTALYWYRQSLGQGPEFLIYFQGTGAADDSGLPNDRFFAVRPEGSVSTLKIQRTERGDSAVYLCASSLTTGMDTQYFGPGTRLTVL.